This T cell receptor beta chain was obtained from a study of T cell repertoires in ileal Crohn's disease. Sequencing was performed with immunoSEQ multiplex PCR; in TCRdb, only in-frame clones are kept and a portion is missing. The repertoire holds around 15,000 clones, 75% to 85% seen once, with under 5.5% in the top ten. Germline lookup yields CDR1 GTSNPN and CDR2 SVGIG (reference sequence). V shed 3 bases and J shed 1 base, with 15 bases lying between them. CDR3 size: 16 residues. This chain links TRBV30 with TRBJ2-2; D possibly corresponds to TRBD1 (5 bases). The receptor's source is an adult with Crohn's disease. The specimen sequenced was ileal tissue. The CDR3 reads CAWRPPDRQNTGELFF. The CDR3 coding sequence is TGTGCCTGGAGACCTCCAGACAGACAGAACACCGGGGAGCTGTTTTTT.